This TCR beta chain is drawn from a study of blood T cell repertoires in COVID-19. The wider study: Sources were T cells, B-cell-depleted T cells, or PBMCs; the material itself was cDNA or gDNA.

Clones were read by immunoSEQ multiplex PCR, and TCRdb kept only the in-frame ones, dropping some. The profile covers approximately 250,000 clones, with 85% to 90% appearing a single time and roughly 4.3% taken by the ten largest. CDR1 and CDR2 (germline): LNHDA, SQIVND (reference sequence). The CDR3 covers 14 residues. Between the trimmed V and J ends, which lost 3 bases and 6 bases, there was a span of 13 bases. Participants, 18 to 89 years old, spanned 25 or so US areas. Participant-reported clinical history was the basis for cohort assignment. The sequence was collected from a woman aged 30 to 39 with acute COVID-19. V gene TRBV19 combines with J gene TRBJ2-3; D gene uncertain. The source material was PBMCs or T cells enriched from blood (not recorded which). The CDR3 DNA sequence: TGTGCCAGTAGTATTGCGGCCCGGTCGGATACGCAGTATTTT. Translated: CASSIAARSDTQYF.